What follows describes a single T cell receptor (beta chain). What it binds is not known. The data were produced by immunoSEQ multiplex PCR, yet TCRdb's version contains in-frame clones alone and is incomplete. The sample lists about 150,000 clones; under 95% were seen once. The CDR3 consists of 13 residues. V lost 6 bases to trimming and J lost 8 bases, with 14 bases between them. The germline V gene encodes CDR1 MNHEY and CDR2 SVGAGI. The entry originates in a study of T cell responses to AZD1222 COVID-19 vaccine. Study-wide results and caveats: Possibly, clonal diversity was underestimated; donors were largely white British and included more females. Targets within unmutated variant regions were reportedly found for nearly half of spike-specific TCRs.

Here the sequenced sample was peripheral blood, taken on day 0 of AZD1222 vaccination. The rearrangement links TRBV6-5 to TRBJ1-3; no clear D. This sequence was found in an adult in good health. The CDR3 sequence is CASRPTAKYTIYF. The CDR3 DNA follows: TGTGCCAGCAGACCCACAGCTAAGTACACCATATATTTT.